The clone carrying this T cell receptor beta chain has just one count. The antigen is undetermined. Cultured CD4+ T cells had their DNA profiled by the Oncomine TCR Beta short-read assay. Genomic DNA from cultured CD4+ T cells was extracted. TCRdb independently ran MiXCR on the PCR reads; one entry per CDR3 protein. Of around 17,000 distinct CDR3 sequences detected, about 35% appear once; the ten largest clones hold more than 12%. Treatment noted: approximately 9-day PBMC culture with coronavirus spike peptide pools or control peptides (ViraFEST assay). IL-2 at around 10 IU/ml and peptide pools at approximately 10 ug/ml were added to PBMCs cultured at about 2 million per well. There are 14 residues in the CDR3. Between the trimmed V and J ends, which lost 0 bases and 7 bases, there was a span of 13 bases. Germline loops: CDR1 SGHRS, CDR2 YFSETQ. The data are from a study of vaccination and CD4 T cells after COVID-19. For the study at large: Investigators stimulated cells with overlapping spike peptides drawn from SARS-CoV-2, HCoV-NL63, HCoV-OC43 and HCoV-229E. Points from the study as a whole: The researchers studied relatively few convalescent patients and omitted early post-infection timepoints.

The sequence came from a human donor with COVID-19. The chain combines TRBV5-1 with TRBJ1-1, with D possibly matching TRBD1 (5 bases). Material for sequencing was cultured CD4+ T cells from blood. CDR3 residues: CASSLDGGEGEAFF. CDR3 bases: TGCGCCAGCAGCTTGGATGGGGGGGAGGGTGAAGCTTTCTTT.